A single sample gave rise to the 8 T cell receptor beta chains below, sequenced in a study of T-cell memory formation after mild COVID-19. MiXCR was run by TCRdb on the 5' RACE reads, yielding one entry per CDR3 protein. Counted here are hundreds of thousands of distinct CDR3 sequences, about a sixth occurring once; the ten biggest clones make up about 12%. Specimen: PBMCs or a T cell subset sorted from them (not recorded which). The origin of the receptors is an adult woman who had mild COVID-19 (a few samples of this study predate the infection). Cell type and time point are not known.

This clonotype showed up just once. V usage is TRBV4-2 and J usage is TRBJ2-7; D possibly corresponds to TRBD1 (6 bases). Trimming cost V 3 bases and J 0 bases, with 18 bases left between them. This CDR3 region has 17 residues. Germline assignment: CDR1 LGHNA and CDR2 YNFKEQ. The CDR3 is CASSQVQGHSSSYEQYF. The CDR3 DNA reads TGTGCCAGCAGCCAGGTGCAGGGACACTCCTCCTCCTACGAGCAGTACTTC.

The V call is TRBV10-2, the J call TRBJ2-7; no firm D call. Looked up from germline, CDR1 is WSHSY and CDR2 is SAAADI. This CDR3 is 15 amino acids long. Between the trimmed V and J ends, which lost 2 bases and 2 bases, there was a span of 13 bases. CDR3 nucleotides: TGCGCCAGCAGTGAGCCTAACGGGCGTCCCTACGAGCAGTACTTC. This sequence encodes CASSEPNGRPYEQYF.

The rearrangement links TRBV15 to TRBJ2-6; 12 nucleotides agree with TRBD1. There are 18 residues in the CDR3. Unmatched junction bases numbered 8, after V lost 4 bases and J lost 4 bases. Germline CDR1 reads LNHNV; CDR2 reads YYDKDF (reference sequence). CDR3 sequence: CATSNQGQGAEGANVLTF. In nucleotides, the CDR3 is TGTGCCACCAGCAATCAGGGACAGGGGGCCGAGGGGGCCAACGTCCTGACTTTC.

V gene TRBV29-1 combines with J gene TRBJ2-7; 8 bases line up with TRBD2. The CDR3 sequence is 14 residues long. CDR1 is SQVTM, CDR2 ANQGSEA, per germline. J gave up 6 bases and V 7 bases, and 14 bases lay outside the gene matches. The CDR3 bases are TGCAGCGCTGCACTGAGCGGGAGTGTCTCCGAGCAGTACTTC. Its protein is CSAALSGSVSEQYF.

This clonotype has more than one count but fewer than ten. CDR3 DNA: TGTGCCACCAGTGATTTGGGGACAGGGGACGAGCAGTACTTC. This sequence encodes CATSDLGTGDEQYF. The V call is TRBV24-1, the J call TRBJ2-7; 10 bases align to TRBD1. The CDR3 is 14 residues long. Germline lookup yields CDR1 KGHDR and CDR2 SFDVKD. With 0 bases clipped from V and 5 bases from J, the junction kept 0 bases outside the gene matches.

V is TRBV6-1 and J is TRBJ1-4, with D uncertain. V was shortened by 4 bases and J by 0 bases, with 12 bases between the two germline ends. The CDR3 has 16 amino acids. The germline CDR1 and CDR2 sequences are MNHNS and SASEGT. CDR3 bases: TGTGCCAGCAGTGGTGCCATAACTGCAACTAATGAAAAACTGTTTTTT. This sequence encodes CASSGAITATNEKLFF.

This clonotype was detected a few times. The V call is TRBV12-3 or TRBV12-4, the J call TRBJ2-2; tentative D call: TRBD2 (5 bases). V lost 10 bases to trimming and J lost 1 base, with 19 bases between them. This CDR3 has 16 amino acids. Here the CDR3 reads CAIPSKAGGNTGELFF. The CDR3 bases are TGTGCCATCCCGTCAAAGGCGGGCGGGAACACCGGGGAGCTGTTTTTT.

This clonotype was observed a few times. This chain uses TRBV11-1 with TRBJ2-1; 13 positions match TRBD2. The CDR3 totals 17 residues. Germline-derived CDR1 and CDR2 are SGHAT and FQDESV (reference sequence). V lost 4 bases, J lost 8 bases, and 11 bases stayed unmatched. Here the CDR3 DNA reads TGTGCCAGCAGCTCCGGACTAGCGGGAGTAAATAGCTATGAGCAGTTCTTC. It codes for CASSSGLAGVNSYEQFF.